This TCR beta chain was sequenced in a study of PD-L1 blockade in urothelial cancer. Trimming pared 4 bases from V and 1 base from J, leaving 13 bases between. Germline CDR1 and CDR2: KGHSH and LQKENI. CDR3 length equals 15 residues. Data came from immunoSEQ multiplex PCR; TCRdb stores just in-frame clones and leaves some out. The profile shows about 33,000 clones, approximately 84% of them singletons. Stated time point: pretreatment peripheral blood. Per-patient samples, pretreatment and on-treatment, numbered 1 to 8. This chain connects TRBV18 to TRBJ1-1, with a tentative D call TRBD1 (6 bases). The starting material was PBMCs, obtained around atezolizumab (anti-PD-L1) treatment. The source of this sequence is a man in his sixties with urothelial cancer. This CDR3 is CASSQTRGTNTEAFF. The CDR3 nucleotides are TGTGCCAGCTCACAAACCAGGGGAACGAACACTGAAGCTTTCTTT.